A single sample gave rise to the 13 T cell receptor beta chains below, sequenced in a study of T cell repertoires in cytomegalovirus infection. The antigens of these receptors remain unknown. TCRdb itself ran the reads through MiXCR, one entry per CDR3 protein. The table has a few hundred thousand distinct CDR3 sequences, approximately 46% seen once. The source material was cultured PBMCs, sampled from culture after CMV antigen stimulation. The receptors originated from a human donor in good health (CMV status not recorded). Some clones in this sample may be carry-over from other donors' samples.

This clonotype was counted between two and nine times. CDR3 region: CASSQATSGGAETQYF. Written as DNA, the CDR3 is TGTGCCAGCAGCCAAGCGACTAGCGGGGGGGCAGAGACCCAGTACTTC. The chain recombines TRBV4-2 with TRBJ2-5, with 14 positions matching TRBD2. Germline CDR1 reads LGHNA; CDR2 reads YNFKEQ. The trim removed 1 base at V and 4 bases at J, leaving 2 bases unmatched. CDR3 length: 16 residues.

The chain combines TRBV7-9 with TRBJ1-2; tentatively, D is TRBD1 (6 bases). The V end lost 4 bases, the J end lost 8 bases, and 17 bases lay between the germline ends. Germline V lookup: CDR1 SEHNR, CDR2 FQNEAQ (reference sequence). The CDR3 runs to 14 residues. CDR3 protein: CASSSGGTLWGYTF. Written as DNA, the CDR3 is TGTGCCAGCAGCTCTGGGGGGACACTTTGGGGCTACACCTTC.

This clonotype was seen a few times. The chain joins TRBV28 to TRBJ2-6, with D possibly TRBD2 on 5 matching bases. Trimming left V 4 bases short and J 0 bases short, with 10 bases between. Germline CDR1 is MDHEN and CDR2 is SYDVKM. This CDR3 has 16 amino acids. The CDR3 is CASSSGLPSGANVLTF. CDR3 coding DNA: TGTGCCAGCAGTTCCGGACTGCCCTCTGGGGCCAACGTCCTGACTTTC.

This clonotype was seen a handful of times. The chain couples TRBV7-2 to TRBJ2-2, with TRBD2 identical over 9 bases. The CDR3 has 18 amino acids. V was pared by 0 bases and J by 7 bases, with 12 bases of the junction left unmatched. CDR1 is SGHTA, CDR2 FQGNSA, per germline. The CDR3: CASSLALFVSGGYGELFF. CDR3 DNA sequence: TGTGCCAGCAGCTTAGCTCTTTTTGTTAGCGGGGGCTACGGGGAGCTGTTTTTT.

This chain joins TRBV19 and TRBJ2-7, with D hard to call. The CDR3 totals 13 residues. In germline, CDR1 is LNHDA, CDR2 SQIVND (reference sequence). V lost 4 bases to trimming and J lost 2 bases, with 9 bases between them. The CDR3 reads CASSSTDTYEQYF. CDR3 nucleotides: TGTGCCAGTAGTAGCACCGATACCTACGAGCAGTACTTC.

This clonotype has just a few counts. The V gene is TRBV23-1, the J gene TRBJ2-7; D not resolved. TRBV23-1 is flagged as an ORF with uncertain function. With 3 bases removed from V and 2 bases from J, the gap between germline ends came to 11 bases. The CDR3 is 14 residues long. The CDR3 DNA sequence: TGCGCCAGCAGTCACCGTTCCCCCCCCTACGAGCAGTACTTC. It yields the protein CASSHRSPPYEQYF.

The table lists this clonotype with many counts. The V gene is TRBV7-2, the J gene TRBJ2-3; D might be TRBD1 or TRBD2, each matching 5 bases. Trimming removed 4 bases from V and 2 bases from J, with 13 bases in between. The CDR3 loop spans 15 amino acids. From germline, CDR1 is SGHTA and CDR2 FQGNSA. DNA of the CDR3: TGTGCCAGCAGCTCTCGGGGCACCATCACAGATACGCAGTATTTT. Translating it yields CASSSRGTITDTQYF.

This clonotype was seen repeatedly, ten times or more. This chain links TRBV7-2 with TRBJ2-1, with TRBD2 as a possible D gene (6 bases). The germline gives CDR1 SGHTA, CDR2 FQGNSA. There are 13 residues in the CDR3. Trimming took off 4 bases at V and 3 bases at J, with 7 bases between the two ends. CDR3 in DNA: TGTGCCAGCAGCTCGGGACTCTACAATGAGCAGTTCTTC. Translated, it gives CASSSGLYNEQFF. Full variable domain (outside the CDR3, taken from reference TRBV7-2 and TRBJ2-1): GAGVSQSPSNKVTEKGKDVELRCDPISGHTALYWYRQSLGQGLEFLIYFQGNSAPDKSGLPSDRFSAERTGGSVSTLTIQRTQQEDSAVYLCASSSGLYNEQFFGPGTRLTVL.

The rearrangement uses TRBV10-3 and TRBJ1-5, with 8 bases that match TRBD1. J lost 3 bases, V lost 0 bases, and 13 bases had no gene match. The germline gives CDR1 ENHRY, CDR2 SYGVKD. This CDR3 is 19 amino acids long. The CDR3 sequence: CAISESILTGRGPNQPQHF. Here the CDR3 DNA reads TGTGCCATCAGTGAGTCGATTTTAACAGGCAGGGGGCCCAATCAGCCCCAGCATTTT.

This clonotype appeared a few times. CDR3 nucleotides: TGTGCCAGCAGTGAATATAGGGTGGTGTGGGGGAACGAGGGCTACACCTTC. Amino acids: CASSEYRVVWGNEGYTF. The rearrangement joins TRBV25-1 to TRBJ1-2, with D possibly being TRBD1 (5 bases). Trimming removed 0 bases from V and 8 bases from J, with 22 bases in between. This CDR3 comprises 17 residues. Germline V gives CDR1 MGHDK, CDR2 SYGVNS.

This chain joins TRBV11-2 and TRBJ2-1; possible D gene TRBD2, 5 bases. Looked up from germline, CDR1 is SGHAT and CDR2 is FQNNGV. There are 16 residues in the CDR3. Trimming pared 1 base from V and 9 bases from J, leaving 19 bases between. The CDR3 bases are TGTGCCAGCAGCTTAGCCTCCGGGCCGACCAGCGGTGAGCAGTTCTTC. Protein product: CASSLASGPTSGEQFF.

This chain's CDR3 is CATSDSRGASGANVLTF. CDR3 nucleotide sequence: TGTGCCACCAGTGATTCCCGGGGGGCTTCTGGGGCCAACGTCCTGACTTTC. This chain links TRBV24-1 with TRBJ2-6; TRBD2 might be the D (7 bases). The ends were cut back, 2 bases at V and 1 base at J, with 11 bases in the middle. Germline V gives CDR1 KGHDR, CDR2 SFDVKD. The CDR3 has 17 amino acids.

This chain connects TRBV20-1 to TRBJ2-7; tentative D call: TRBD1 (6 bases). Germline CDR1 reads DFQATT; CDR2 reads SNEGSKA (reference sequence). This CDR3 comprises 16 residues. Deletions cut 3 bases from V and 2 bases from J, with 20 bases between. CDR3 sequence reads: CSASQLPVGGPYEQYF. CDR3 bases: TGCAGTGCTAGCCAGCTACCTGTTGGGGGCCCCTACGAGCAGTACTTC.